This TCR beta chain was obtained from a study of cytotoxic CD8 clonotypes in ibrutinib-treated CLL. Study in general: Investigators collected response samples after a median approximately twelve months of treatment, range 6 to 36. When averaged across all of the samples, the counts came to some 250,000 productive templates and about 90,000 productive rearrangements. Study-wide results and limits: With treatment, public clonotypes, which were uncommon, either contracted or remained stable.

The ends were cut back, 3 bases at V and 0 bases at J, with 10 bases in the middle. Per germline, CDR1 SGHRS and CDR2 YFSETQ. The CDR3 has 15 residues. The data were produced by immunoSEQ multiplex PCR, yet TCRdb's version contains in-frame clones alone and is incomplete. The profile shows hundreds of thousands of clones, 70% of them singletons. The count of this clone is one. Antigen: not known. The same CDR3 can be traced to other DNA sequences in this sample. Genomic DNA (about 2.2 micrograms) was obtained from cryopreserved PBMCs for construction of TCR beta libraries. Specimen: PBMCs, collected after 24 months of ibrutinib treatment. The chain uses TRBV5-1 and TRBJ1-3; possible D gene TRBD1, 6 bases. This sequence originates from a human donor with chronic lymphocytic leukemia. CDR3 residues: CASSSDSSSGNTIYF. For the CDR3, the DNA is TGCGCCAGCAGCTCGGACAGCAGCTCTGGAAACACCATATATTTT.